A single sample is the source of the 15 T cell receptor beta chains below, sequenced in a study of sequential checkpoint blockade in melanoma (dated by TCRdb to between 2018 and 2021). The receptor library was made with the immunoSEQ multiplex PCR assay. The table comes from immuneACCESS by way of TCRdb, which keeps in-frame sequences with V and J called. Part of the clones is missing from these tables; in studies checked, under half for an unresolved V gene and the rest for unknown reasons. The sample records roughly 20,000 clones, more than 80% of which are singletons. Roughly 9.1% of the sample rests with the top ten. This sample's treatment or condition label indicates: randomized to nivolumab then ipilimumab (arm A) or the reverse (arm B). This specimen was CD8+ T cells sorted from blood (inferred from file names), taken from a patient given nivolumab and ipilimumab in sequence. The receptors were gathered from a human donor with melanoma.

This clone was detected only once. The chain uses TRBV9 and TRBJ2-1, with 8 positions matching TRBD2. J lost 10 bases, V lost 2 bases, and 11 bases had no gene match. Germline loops: CDR1 SGDLS, CDR2 YYNGEE. The CDR3 has 15 residues. CDR3 sequence: CASSVTGGRLGEQFF. The CDR3 DNA is TGTGCCAGCAGCGTGACGGGGGGGCGTTTGGGAGAGCAGTTCTTC.

This clone came up once. J is TRBJ1-2 and V is TRBV2, with D uncertain. V shed 6 bases and J shed 8 bases, with 13 bases lying between them. CDR3 length: 12 amino acids. The germline gives CDR1 SNHLY, CDR2 FYNNEI. CDR3 coding DNA: TGTGCCAGCAGGAGACTCGGGGAGGGCTACACCTTC. Protein: CASRRLGEGYTF.

The genes are TRBV9 and TRBJ1-1; D remains ambiguous. Trimming took off 0 bases at V and 2 bases at J, with 5 bases between the two ends. Germline values: CDR1 SGDLS, CDR2 YYNGEE. This CDR3 is 13 amino acids long. In nucleotides, the CDR3 is TGTGCCAGCAGCGTAGGGCCCAACACTGAAGCTTTCTTT. Translated, it gives CASSVGPNTEAFF.

V is TRBV7-8 and J is TRBJ1-4; 8 bases align to TRBD1. V was pared by 4 bases and J by 5 bases, with 6 bases of the junction left unmatched. This CDR3 is built from 15 residues. Germline CDR1 is SGHVS and CDR2 is FQNEAQ. CDR3 region: CASSSRTGRNEKLFF. The DNA for the CDR3 is TGTGCCAGCAGCTCGAGGACAGGGAGGAATGAAAAACTGTTTTTT.

The V gene is TRBV6-5, the J gene TRBJ1-2, with 7 bases matching TRBD1. The length of the CDR3 is 13 residues. CDR1 is MNHEY and CDR2 is SVGAGI in the germline V gene. Trimming at V came to 6 bases and at J to 8 bases, leaving 9 bases not matched to a gene. The CDR3 is CASSPDRPGGYTF. The CDR3 DNA reads as TGTGCCAGCAGCCCGGACAGGCCGGGGGGCTACACCTTC.

The chain has TRBV11-2 and TRBJ2-7; the match to TRBD2 covers 11 bases. The CDR3 is 17 amino acids. Germline-derived CDR1 and CDR2 are SGHAT and FQNNGV. V shed 5 bases, J shed 0 bases, and the junction held 9 bases outside the gene matches. The CDR3 DNA follows: TGTGCCAGCAGCCCTAGTGGGCTAGCGGGAGGCTCCTACGAGCAGTACTTC. Protein product: CASSPSGLAGGSYEQYF.

The rearrangement uses TRBV2 and TRBJ1-2, with unresolved D. This CDR3 is built from 13 residues. Germline V gives CDR1 SNHLY, CDR2 FYNNEI. The ends were cut back, 8 bases at V and 5 bases at J, with 15 bases in the middle. The CDR3 reads CASRGSANYGYTF. For the CDR3, the DNA is TGTGCCAGCCGGGGTTCGGCCAATTATGGCTACACCTTC.

The V gene is TRBV15, the J gene TRBJ2-7; D is perhaps TRBD1 (6 bases). Germline V gives CDR1 LNHNV, CDR2 YYDKDF (reference sequence). Trimming removed 4 bases from V and 2 bases from J, with 18 bases in between. This CDR3 comprises 16 residues. DNA of the CDR3: TGTGCCACCAGCATCCCGGACAGTTTCGGAACCTACGAGCAGTACTTC. Its translation is CATSIPDSFGTYEQYF.

Only a few counts were recorded for this clone. CDR3 DNA: TGTGCCAGCAGCTTAATGGGACAGGGACGTTCACCCCTCCACTTT. Protein product: CASSLMGQGRSPLHF. This sequence joins TRBV7-3 and TRBJ1-6; 9 bases are a match to TRBD1. The CDR3 is 15 residues long. The junction had 4 bases not matched to a gene; V was cut back by 1 base and J by 9 bases. Per the germline V gene, CDR1 is SGHTA and CDR2 is FQGTGA.

This sequence joins TRBV7-9 and TRBJ2-1, with 9 bases fitting TRBD1. Looked up from germline, CDR1 is SEHNR and CDR2 is FQNEAQ (reference sequence). The V segment lost 5 bases and the J segment 4 bases; nucleotides outside the gene matches: 6. The CDR3 totals 15 residues. As DNA, the CDR3 is TGTGCCAGCAGCAACCGGGACAGGGTGTACAATGAGCAGTTCTTC. This codes for CASSNRDRVYNEQFF.

The chain uses TRBV10-3 and TRBJ1-2; possible D gene TRBD1, 6 bases. Germline V gene lookup returns CDR1 ENHRY and CDR2 SYGVKD. The CDR3 sequence is 14 residues long. The V gene lost 3 bases and the J gene lost 8 bases, with 16 bases spanning the gap. In DNA, the CDR3 is TGTGCCATCAGTGATATTCTGGGGGCAAGAGGCTACACCTTC. Protein sequence: CAISDILGARGYTF.

The chain joins TRBV28 to TRBJ1-1; TRBD1 matches at 9 bases. Germline lookup yields CDR1 MDHEN and CDR2 SYDVKM. V lost 6 bases to trimming and J lost 7 bases; unmatched junction nucleotides: 9. CDR3 length: 14 amino acids. The CDR3 DNA is TGTGCCAGCAGCTATACAGGGGGCTTAGGTGAAGCTTTCTTT. Translation: CASSYTGGLGEAFF.

This clone was detected once. This chain joins TRBV2 and TRBJ2-2, with TRBD1 as a possible D gene (6 bases). Germline values: CDR1 SNHLY, CDR2 FYNNEI. The V end was cut by 5 bases, the J end by 1 base, with 8 bases between. This CDR3 comprises 14 residues. The DNA for the CDR3 is TGTGCCAGCAGTCCGGGACAGAACACCGGGGAGCTGTTTTTT. This sequence encodes CASSPGQNTGELFF.

In DNA form, the CDR3 reads TGTGCCAGCAGTTTATACCCCCAAGGGAGCCAGCCCCAGCATTTT. Translation: CASSLYPQGSQPQHF. V and J are TRBV27 and TRBJ1-5; no clear D gene. Deletions cut 1 base from V and 7 bases from J, with 14 bases between. Germline CDR1 and CDR2: MNHEY and SMNVEV (reference sequence). This CDR3 is built from 15 residues.

The chain combines TRBV5-4 with TRBJ2-2; 11 positions match TRBD2. The trim removed 0 bases at V and 6 bases at J, leaving 1 base unmatched. The germline gives CDR1 SGHNT, CDR2 YYREEE (reference sequence). The CDR3 is made up of 15 amino acids. The CDR3 spells CASSLGLAGPGELFF. CDR3 sequence (DNA): TGTGCCAGCAGCTTGGGACTAGCGGGACCCGGGGAGCTGTTTTTT.